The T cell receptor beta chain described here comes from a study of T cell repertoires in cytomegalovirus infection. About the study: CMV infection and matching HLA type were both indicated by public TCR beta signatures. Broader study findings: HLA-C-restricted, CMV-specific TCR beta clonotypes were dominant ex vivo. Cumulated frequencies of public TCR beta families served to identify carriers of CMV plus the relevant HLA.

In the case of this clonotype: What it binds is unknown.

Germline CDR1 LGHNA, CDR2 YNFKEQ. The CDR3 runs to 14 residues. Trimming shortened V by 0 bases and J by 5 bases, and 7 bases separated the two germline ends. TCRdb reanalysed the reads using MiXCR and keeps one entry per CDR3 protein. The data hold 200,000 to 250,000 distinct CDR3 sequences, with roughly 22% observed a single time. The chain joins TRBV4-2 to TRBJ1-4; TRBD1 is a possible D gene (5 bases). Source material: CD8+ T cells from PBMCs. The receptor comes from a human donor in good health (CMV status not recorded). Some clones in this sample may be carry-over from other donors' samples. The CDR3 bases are TGTGCCAGCAGCCAAGATGGACAAAATGAAAAACTGTTTTTT. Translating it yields CASSQDGQNEKLFF.